The rows below give T cell receptor beta chains drawn from one sample of a study of shared T cell receptors in the human thymus. The protocol was immunoSEQ multiplex PCR, while the TCRdb copy is restricted to in-frame clones and leaves out a portion. Here the sample spans hundreds of thousands of clones, around 87% being singletons. These same records also appear under a second study, on human thymus T cells.

The source material was thymocytes. These receptor sequences come from a boy in the first two years of life with a congenital heart defect. The CDR3 runs from the conserved cysteine through the conserved F or W. A D gene is named only where the DNA matches it firmly. Clone size, where shown, is once, few, many, or a class for clones that have expanded.

j_call: TRBJ1-6
d_call: NA
v_call: TRBV15
clone_size: NA
cdr3_aa: CATSNGGAWGYNSPLHF
cdr3_nt: TGTGCCACCAGCAACGGAGGGGCTTGGGGATATAATTCACCCCTCCACTTT

j_call: TRBJ1-2
d_call: TRBD1
v_call: TRBV25-1
clone_size: NA
cdr3_aa: CASSEFLDRENYGYTF
cdr3_nt: TGTGCCAGCAGTGAATTTCTGGACAGGGAAAACTATGGCTACACCTTC

j_call: TRBJ2-1
d_call: NA
v_call: TRBV27
clone_size: NA
cdr3_aa: CASSPSKTQNLNEQFF
cdr3_nt: TGTGCCAGCAGTCCTTCTAAGACACAAAACCTCAATGAGCAGTTCTTC

j_call: TRBJ1-3
d_call: NA
v_call: TRBV4-3
clone_size: NA
cdr3_aa: CASSQPKVSEKPHSGNTIYF
cdr3_nt: TGCGCCAGCAGCCAACCGAAGGTTTCGGAGAAACCCCACTCTGGAAACACCATATATTTT

j_call: TRBJ1-3
d_call: TRBD1
v_call: TRBV4-1
clone_size: NA
cdr3_aa: CASSQDRTGVFPFSGNTIYF
cdr3_nt: TGCGCCAGCAGCCAAGATAGGACAGGCGTTTTCCCCTTCTCTGGAAACACCATATATTTT

j_call: TRBJ2-7
d_call: NA
v_call: TRBV20-1
clone_size: NA
cdr3_aa: CSARELYEQYF
cdr3_nt: TGCAGTGCTAGAGAACTGTACGAGCAGTACTTC

j_call: TRBJ2-7
d_call: NA
v_call: TRBV20-1
clone_size: once
cdr3_aa: CSAAGNYEQYF
cdr3_nt: TGCAGTGCTGCCGGGAACTACGAGCAGTACTTC

j_call: TRBJ2-1
d_call: NA
v_call: TRBV19
clone_size: few
cdr3_aa: CASTSSSYNEQFF
cdr3_nt: TGTGCCAGTACATCGAGCTCCTACAATGAGCAGTTCTTC

j_call: TRBJ2-7
d_call: NA
v_call: TRBV5-6
clone_size: NA
cdr3_aa: CASSSPGQFFYYEQYF
cdr3_nt: TGTGCCAGCAGCTCCCCGGGACAATTCTTCTACTACGAGCAGTACTTC

j_call: TRBJ2-7
d_call: TRBD1
v_call: TRBV4-2
clone_size: NA
cdr3_aa: CASSQDYGTGPYEQYF
cdr3_nt: TGTGCCAGCAGCCAAGATTACGGGACAGGGCCCTACGAGCAGTACTTC

j_call: TRBJ1-3
d_call: NA
v_call: TRBV2
clone_size: NA
cdr3_aa: CASSEAAFGSGNTIYF
cdr3_nt: TGTGCCAGCAGTGAAGCAGCGTTCGGCTCTGGAAACACCATATATTTT

j_call: TRBJ1-4
d_call: NA
v_call: TRBV4-3
clone_size: NA
cdr3_aa: CASSQVQGREKLFF
cdr3_nt: TGCGCCAGCAGCCAAGTACAGGGTAGAGAAAAACTGTTTTTT

j_call: TRBJ2-7
d_call: NA
v_call: TRBV5-5
clone_size: NA
cdr3_aa: CASSSSPLLPTYEQYF
cdr3_nt: TGTGCCAGCAGCTCCTCCCCACTGTTACCGACCTACGAGCAGTACTTC

j_call: TRBJ2-5
d_call: TRBD2
v_call: TRBV14
clone_size: NA
cdr3_aa: CASSQLSSGAQETQYF
cdr3_nt: TGTGCCAGCAGCCAGCTATCTAGCGGGGCACAAGAGACCCAGTACTTC

j_call: TRBJ1-5
d_call: NA
v_call: TRBV6-1
clone_size: few
cdr3_aa: CASRVLNSNQPQHF
cdr3_nt: TGTGCCAGCAGGGTTCTAAATAGCAATCAGCCCCAGCATTTT

j_call: TRBJ2-7
d_call: TRBD1
v_call: TRBV6-1
clone_size: once
cdr3_aa: CASILYDRGRNEQYF
cdr3_nt: TGTGCCAGCATCCTATACGACAGGGGGCGGAACGAGCAGTACTTC